This TCR beta chain was identified during a study of shared clonotypes between healthy human individuals. Assay used: immunoSEQ multiplex PCR; TCRdb lists only in-frame clones, some missing. Found here are approximately 1.5 million clones, about 98% of them singletons; the top ten hold 0.4% to 0.45%. Deletions cut 3 bases from V and 0 bases from J, with 3 bases between. The CDR3 has 13 residues. In germline, CDR1 is WSHSY, CDR2 SAAADI. The V call is TRBV10-2, the J call TRBJ2-4; no reliable D call. Sequencing input: naive CD4+ T cells sorted from blood. Subset in this sample: CD45RA+ positively selected. The TCR comes from a man aged 25 to 40 in good health. The CDR3 loop reads CASSELAKNIQYF. In DNA, the CDR3 is TGCGCCAGCAGTGAACTAGCCAAAAACATTCAGTACTTC.